This T cell receptor (beta chain) was obtained from a study of shared clonotypes between healthy human individuals. Germline trimming cut 7 bases from V and 6 bases from J; bases unmatched to any gene: 10. The CDR3 covers 16 residues. Germline V gene sequence: CDR1 MNHNY, CDR2 SVGAGI (reference sequence). The table came from immunoSEQ multiplex PCR; TCRdb's copy has only in-frame clones and leaves some out. The data hold some 2.1 million clones, with roughly 96% observed a single time. The chain links TRBV6-6 to TRBJ1-5, with 12 bases identical to TRBD1. The sample consisted of naive CD4+ T cells sorted from blood. Specified subset: CD45RA+ positively selected. The receptor was derived from a man between 18 and 35 years old in good health. The CDR3 is CASMVGTGGEFQPQHF. As DNA, the CDR3 is TGTGCCAGCATGGTCGGGACAGGGGGCGAATTTCAGCCCCAGCATTTT.